Below, 31 T cell receptor beta chains from the same sample are listed, as sequenced in a study of blood T cell repertoires in COVID-19. Clones were sequenced by immunoSEQ multiplex PCR, and TCRdb holds only the in-frame ones, with some missing. There are 45,000 to 60,000 clones in the sample; roughly nine tenths occur only once, and 2.2% lies in the top ten. Sequencing used peripheral blood. These receptor sequences come from a human donor in a cohort sampled during active COVID-19.

The chain is built from TRBV5-1 and TRBJ1-5, with 7 bases matching TRBD1. This CDR3 comprises 14 residues. Unmatched junction bases numbered 3, after V lost 4 bases and J lost 2 bases. Germline V gene lookup returns CDR1 SGHRS and CDR2 YFSETQ. CDR3 DNA: TGCGCCAGCAGCCTAACAGGGGGCAATCAGCCCCAGCATTTT. It yields the protein CASSLTGGNQPQHF.

The chain joins TRBV11-1 to TRBJ2-2, with 8 bases identical to TRBD1. The junction had 5 bases not matched to a gene; V was cut back by 5 bases and J by 3 bases. The germline V gene has CDR1 SGHAT and CDR2 FQDESV (reference sequence). This CDR3 region has 15 residues. CDR3 region: CASSPLTGDTGELFF. The CDR3 DNA follows: TGTGCCAGCAGCCCTTTGACAGGGGACACCGGGGAGCTGTTTTTT.

The chain uses TRBV18 and TRBJ2-5; 8 bases match TRBD1. Unmatched junction bases numbered 2, after V lost 3 bases and J lost 5 bases. In germline, CDR1 is KGHSH, CDR2 LQKENI. The CDR3 loop spans 13 amino acids. As DNA, the CDR3 is TGTGCCAGCTCACCGGACAGGGCCGAGACCCAGTACTTC. This translates into CASSPDRAETQYF.

V usage is TRBV5-1 and J usage is TRBJ2-3, with a tentative D call TRBD1 (5 bases). CDR3 length: 16 residues. Trimming left V 2 bases short and J 3 bases short, with 16 bases between. The germline V gene encodes CDR1 SGHRS and CDR2 YFSETQ. In DNA form, the CDR3 reads TGCGCCAGCAGCTTTGGGGCGGTGGGTAATACAGATACGCAGTATTTT. Translating it yields CASSFGAVGNTDTQYF.

The CDR3, as DNA: TGTGCCAGTAGCTCCGGGCTAGCGGGAGGCTTAGGTGGCACAGATACGCAGTATTTT. Translating gives CASSSGLAGGLGGTDTQYF. V and J are TRBV19 and TRBJ2-3; 11 bases line up with TRBD2. The CDR3 is 19 residues long. Trimming cost V 6 bases and J 1 base; bases outside gene matches: 15. Germline V lookup: CDR1 LNHDA, CDR2 SQIVND (reference sequence).

This chain uses TRBV5-4 with TRBJ1-1, with 7 bases lining up with TRBD1. The germline V gene has CDR1 SGHNT and CDR2 YYREEE (reference sequence). CDR3 length: 13 amino acids. V lost 2 bases to trimming and J lost 4 bases; unmatched junction nucleotides: 2. The CDR3 here is CASSFDRVTEAFF. In DNA, the CDR3 is TGTGCCAGCAGCTTCGACAGGGTCACTGAAGCTTTCTTT.

The chain combines TRBV6-5 with TRBJ2-7; TRBD1 aligns across 8 bases. The germline V gene has CDR1 MNHEY and CDR2 SVGAGI. V gave up 2 bases and J gave up 6 bases; unmatched junction bases: 6. The CDR3 spans 14 residues. CDR3 sequence (DNA): TGTGCCAGCAGTTACACTGGACAGGGAGCCGAGCAGTACTTC. Encoded protein: CASSYTGQGAEQYF.

V is TRBV2 and J is TRBJ2-5; no firm D call. V shed 4 bases and J shed 4 bases, with 4 bases lying between them. The CDR3 covers 11 residues. The V gene's germline CDR1 is SNHLY and CDR2 FYNNEI. The DNA of the CDR3 is TGTGCCAGCAGTGCCCGAGAGACCCAGTACTTC. The encoded protein is CASSARETQYF.

The chain is built from TRBV7-9 and TRBJ2-5; D is unresolved. Germline V gives CDR1 SEHNR, CDR2 FQNEAQ (reference sequence). V was clipped by 5 bases and J by 8 bases, with 9 bases between them. This CDR3 is built from 11 residues. CDR3 DNA sequence: TGTGCCAGCAGCCACCACTCCACCCAGTACTTC. Amino acid sequence: CASSHHSTQYF.

This chain connects TRBV9 to TRBJ2-1, with 13 bases lining up with TRBD2. Germline V gene data show CDR1 as SGDLS and CDR2 as YYNGEE. V shed 4 bases and J 6 bases; nucleotides not matched to a gene: 10. The CDR3 covers 17 residues. The CDR3 spells CASSPAWGTSGTNEQFF. CDR3 in DNA: TGTGCCAGCAGCCCAGCATGGGGGACTAGCGGGACCAATGAGCAGTTCTTC.

The chain couples TRBV12-3 or TRBV12-4 to TRBJ2-3; no firm D call. The CDR3 contains 12 residues. V dropped 2 bases and J dropped 4 bases, with 4 bases sitting between them. The DNA of the CDR3 is TGTGCCAGCAGTTTACGGGCAGATACGCAGTATTTT. Amino acid sequence: CASSLRADTQYF.

This clone was counted once. The genes are TRBV7-2 and TRBJ2-2; 10 bases align to TRBD2. Germline V CDR1 and CDR2: SGHTA, FQGNSA. J was trimmed by 6 bases and V by 8 bases; bases with no gene match: 6. The CDR3 has 14 amino acids. CDR3 protein: CASGLAGVAGELFF. CDR3 sequence (DNA): TGTGCCAGCGGTCTAGCGGGAGTAGCCGGGGAGCTGTTTTTT.

The gene calls are TRBV6-5 and TRBJ1-6, with no clear D. Germline loops: CDR1 MNHEY, CDR2 SVGAGI. V was clipped by 6 bases and J by 14 bases, with 20 bases between them. This CDR3 has 14 residues. CDR3 DNA sequence: TGTGCCAGCAGGGAGGGATGGGGTATCGAGTCCCTCCACTTT. This sequence encodes CASREGWGIESLHF.

This clone has just a few counts. This chain connects TRBV2 to TRBJ1-2, with TRBD1 identical over 9 bases. Trimming cost V 6 bases and J 8 bases; bases outside gene matches: 7. The CDR3 sequence is 13 residues long. Germline V CDR1 and CDR2: SNHLY, FYNNEI. The CDR3 loop reads CASSENRGQGYTF. CDR3 sequence (DNA): TGTGCCAGCAGCGAAAACAGGGGGCAAGGCTACACCTTC.

CDR3 nucleotide sequence: TGTGCCAGCAGCCAAGTGGCAGTTGCAACTAATGAAAAACTGTTTTTT. It is translated as CASSQVAVATNEKLFF. The chain links TRBV4-2 to TRBJ1-4; the D is unclear. The CDR3 has 16 residues. V lost 1 base to trimming and J lost 0 bases, with 9 bases between them. CDR1 is LGHNA, CDR2 YNFKEQ, per germline.

This clone came up a few times. The chain employs TRBV2 and TRBJ1-2, with unresolved D. The CDR3 sequence is 13 residues long. Trimming shortened V by 5 bases and J by 4 bases, and 11 bases separated the two germline ends. Germline V lookup: CDR1 SNHLY, CDR2 FYNNEI. This chain's CDR3 is CASSKQPGYGYTF. CDR3 DNA sequence: TGTGCCAGCAGTAAACAGCCTGGCTATGGCTACACCTTC. The variable domain in full, completed from reference TRBV2 and TRBJ1-2, reads EPEVTQTPSHQVTQMGQEVILRCVPISNHLYFYWYRQILGQKVEFLVSFYNNEISEKSEIFDDQFSVERPDGSNFTLKIRSTKLEDSAMYFCASSKQPGYGYTFGSGTRLTVV.

The chain couples TRBV5-6 to TRBJ2-1; 13 bases are a match to TRBD2. CDR3 size: 14 residues. V was pared by 2 bases and J by 12 bases, with 5 bases of the junction left unmatched. Per the germline V gene, CDR1 is SGHDT and CDR2 is YYEEEE. DNA of the CDR3: TGTGCCAGCAGCTTACTAGCGGGGGGGCGAAGGCAGTTCTTC. Translation gives CASSLLAGGRRQFF.

The chain couples TRBV5-1 to TRBJ2-1, with D maybe TRBD2 (6 bases). Germline V gene lookup returns CDR1 SGHRS and CDR2 YFSETQ. CDR3 size: 12 residues. The germline V and J ends were trimmed by 4 bases and 12 bases, with 14 bases remaining between them. The CDR3 nucleotides are TGCGCCAGCAGCCTGCCGACTAGTGGGCAGTTCTTC. Translation gives CASSLPTSGQFF.

V gene TRBV29-1 combines with J gene TRBJ2-6, with TRBD2 identical over 8 bases. Germline loops: CDR1 SQVTM, CDR2 ANQGSEA. The CDR3 sequence is 15 residues long. After removal of 6 bases from V and 0 bases from J, the junction contained 4 bases not matched to a gene. CDR3 protein: CSVLAADSGANVLTF. CDR3 nucleotide sequence: TGCAGCGTACTAGCGGCGGACTCTGGGGCCAACGTCCTGACTTTC.

This clone has only one observation. The CDR3 DNA follows: TGTGCCAGCAGCTTGGGTCCAGGCCTAACCGGGGAGCTGTTTTTT. It encodes CASSLGPGLTGELFF. This chain joins TRBV5-4 and TRBJ2-2; D call uncertain. CDR1 and CDR2 (germline): SGHNT, YYREEE (reference sequence). Trimming took off 0 bases at V and 5 bases at J, with 11 bases between the two ends. The CDR3 runs 15 residues.

The V call is TRBV30, the J call TRBJ1-5, with a possible D match to TRBD1 (6 bases). Germline CDR1 and CDR2: GTSNPN and SVGIG (reference sequence). With 0 bases removed from V and 5 bases from J, the gap between germline ends came to 14 bases. The CDR3 extends over 15 amino acids. Here the CDR3 DNA reads TGTGCCTGGAGTGTTGAAACAGGGTTTCATCAGCCCCAGCATTTT. Translating gives CAWSVETGFHQPQHF.

The chain carries TRBV11-1 and TRBJ2-7; 11 nucleotides match TRBD2. This CDR3 is built from 16 residues. The trim removed 2 bases at V and 7 bases at J, leaving 10 bases unmatched. Germline lookup yields CDR1 SGHAT and CDR2 FQDESV (reference sequence). The CDR3 DNA reads TGTGCCAGCAGCTTAAGGATTCCTAGCGGGAGGAGGGAGCAGTACTTC. Its protein product is CASSLRIPSGRREQYF.

V and J are TRBV19 and TRBJ2-6; perhaps TRBD2 as D (5 bases). CDR3 length: 14 residues. The V gene lost 7 bases and the J gene lost 1 base, with 8 bases spanning the gap. CDR1 is LNHDA, CDR2 SQIVND, per germline (reference sequence). CDR3 residues: CASNRGSGANVLTF. CDR3 DNA: TGTGCCAGTAATCGAGGGTCTGGGGCCAACGTCCTGACTTTC.

The CDR3: CASSLDRRNTEAFF. The CDR3 DNA is TGCGCCAGCAGCTTGGACAGGAGGAACACTGAAGCTTTCTTT. The rearrangement links TRBV5-1 to TRBJ1-1; perhaps TRBD1 as D (5 bases). This CDR3 region has 14 residues. From germline, CDR1 is SGHRS and CDR2 YFSETQ. V was pared by 0 bases and J by 1 base, with 7 bases between.

For the CDR3, the DNA is TGTGCCAGCTCACCACCGTCTAGCGGCGGCTACGAGCAGTACTTC. It yields the protein CASSPPSSGGYEQYF. The V and J genes are TRBV18 and TRBJ2-7; the match to TRBD2 covers 7 bases. The CDR3 runs to 15 residues. The V gene's germline CDR1 is KGHSH and CDR2 LQKENI. The V gene end was trimmed by 0 bases and the J gene end by 3 bases; junction bases not matched to a gene: 5.

Only a few counts were recorded for this clone. The chain uses TRBV18 and TRBJ2-7; TRBD1 matches 11 bases. The germline gives CDR1 KGHSH, CDR2 LQKENI. This CDR3 is 15 amino acids long. J was trimmed by 3 bases and V by 4 bases; bases with no gene match: 5. CDR3 bases: TGTGCCAGCTCACAAGCCGGGACAGGGGGCTACGAGCAGTACTTC. Its translation: CASSQAGTGGYEQYF.

This chain links TRBV10-2 with TRBJ2-1, with D unresolved. The CDR3 runs to 12 residues. Germline V gives CDR1 WSHSY, CDR2 SAAADI. Trimming left V 1 base short and J 6 bases short, with 4 bases between. The CDR3 is CASSEYTNEQFF. In DNA form, the CDR3 reads TGCGCCAGCAGTGAGTACACCAATGAGCAGTTCTTC.

The chain carries TRBV9 and TRBJ1-1; 7 nucleotides agree with TRBD1. The CDR3 extends over 16 amino acids. V was pared by 0 bases and J by 7 bases, with 12 bases of the junction left unmatched. Per germline, CDR1 SGDLS and CDR2 YYNGEE. The CDR3 is CASSVGQGGGSGEAFF. The CDR3 nucleotides are TGTGCCAGCAGCGTAGGACAGGGAGGTGGGTCGGGTGAAGCTTTCTTT.

The rearrangement links TRBV5-1 to TRBJ2-1, with 10 bases matching TRBD2. Germline V CDR1 and CDR2: SGHRS, YFSETQ. The trim removed 3 bases at V and 6 bases at J, leaving 9 bases unmatched. The CDR3 length is 16 residues. CDR3 sequence (DNA): TGCGCCAGCAGCTCAGGGATAGCGGGGGGTCTCAATGAGCAGTTCTTC. It specifies CASSSGIAGGLNEQFF.

The V gene is TRBV2, the J gene TRBJ1-6; D perhaps matches TRBD1 (5 bases). Germline V gives CDR1 SNHLY, CDR2 FYNNEI. V dropped 1 base and J dropped 5 bases, with 12 bases sitting between them. The CDR3 is 16 amino acids. The CDR3 DNA reads TGTGCCAGCAGTGAAGATCAGGGTTTCGATAATTCACCCCTCCACTTT. Amino acid sequence: CASSEDQGFDNSPLHF.

The rearrangement links TRBV29-1 to TRBJ2-1, with D tentatively TRBD1 (6 bases). CDR1 SQVTM and CDR2 ANQGSEA come from the germline V gene. The CDR3 is made up of 12 amino acids. CDR3 sequence: CIVGDRNNEQFF. The CDR3 DNA reads TGCATCGTAGGCGACAGGAACAATGAGCAGTTCTTC.